One sample yielded the 10 T cell receptor beta chains listed below, sequenced in a study of cytomegalovirus exposure and HLA in healthy donors. The primer mix had 60 Vbeta and 13 Jbeta primers. TCRdb's table, derived via immunoSEQ multiplex PCR, lists solely in-frame clones and lacks some. Of around 160,000 clones detected, 75% appear once; the ten largest clones hold just under 5%. The sequenced sample was PBMCs. These receptors all come from a male donor in good health and CMV-seronegative.

The genes are TRBV5-1 and TRBJ1-1, with D unresolved. The CDR3 has 14 residues. Trimming removed 0 bases from V and 0 bases from J, with 6 bases in between. Germline V gene data show CDR1 as SGHRS and CDR2 as YFSETQ. CDR3 in amino acids: CASSLGSLNTEAFF. The CDR3 region has the DNA TGCGCCAGCAGCTTGGGGAGTCTGAACACTGAAGCTTTCTTT.

CDR3 protein: CASSRRTGSTDTQYF. Written as DNA, the CDR3 is TGTGCCAGCAGTCGGCGGACAGGATCAACAGATACGCAGTATTTT. The gene calls are TRBV7-2 and TRBJ2-3, with 7 positions matching TRBD1. J was trimmed by 3 bases and V by 6 bases; bases with no gene match: 9. CDR3 length equals 15 residues. The germline CDR1 and CDR2 sequences are SGHTA and FQGNSA.

The chain combines TRBV11-2 with TRBJ1-2; no firm D call. CDR1 SGHAT and CDR2 FQNNGV come from the germline V gene. The CDR3 loop spans 11 amino acids. The V and J ends lost 5 bases and 7 bases respectively, with 8 bases between them. The CDR3 loop reads CASSASGGYTF. The CDR3 region has the DNA TGTGCCAGCAGCGCTAGCGGTGGCTACACCTTC.

The rearrangement uses TRBV25-1 and TRBJ1-4, with D perhaps TRBD1 (6 bases). V was trimmed by 5 bases and J by 5 bases, leaving 18 bases between them. The CDR3 extends over 16 amino acids. Germline CDR1 is MGHDK and CDR2 is SYGVNS. CDR3 sequence reads: CASSQQNRVGNEKLFF. The CDR3 DNA reads as TGTGCCAGCAGTCAACAAAACAGGGTGGGCAATGAAAAACTGTTTTTT.

This chain connects TRBV11-2 to TRBJ2-7, with D possibly being TRBD1 (6 bases). This CDR3 is built from 13 residues. Germline CDR1 and CDR2: SGHAT and FQNNGV. Trimming shortened V by 5 bases and J by 2 bases, and 10 bases separated the two germline ends. DNA of the CDR3: TGTGCCAGCAGCCGTGGGACACCCTACGAGCAGTACTTC. Its translation: CASSRGTPYEQYF.

V is TRBV20-1 and J is TRBJ2-7, with D tentatively TRBD1 (6 bases). The CDR3 runs to 11 residues. Trimming left V 3 bases short and J 5 bases short, with 8 bases between. The germline CDR1 and CDR2 sequences are DFQATT and SNEGSKA (reference sequence). The DNA of the CDR3 is TGCAGTGCTAGCAACAGGGACGAGCAGTACTTC. Translated: CSASNRDEQYF.

The CDR3 here is CASSQDHYSYWDRDGYTF. The CDR3 DNA reads TGCGCCAGCAGCCAAGATCATTACAGTTACTGGGACAGGGATGGCTACACCTTC. This chain connects TRBV4-1 to TRBJ1-2, with 9 bases identical to TRBD1. The CDR3 totals 18 residues. V lost 0 bases and J lost 6; bases outside the gene matches: 14. Per germline, CDR1 MGHRA and CDR2 YSYEKL.

Concerning this clone itself: Compared with germline, one end of the junction differs, possibly owing to a read error. The chain combines TRBV19 with TRBJ1-1, with D unresolved. The CDR3 loop spans 14 amino acids. Germline V gene lookup returns CDR1 LNHDA and CDR2 SQIVND (reference sequence). The CDR3 DNA is TGTGCCAGTCGTATATACGGAGAGAACACTGAAGCTTTCTTT. Residues: CASRIYGENTEAFF.

In DNA, the CDR3 is TGTGCCAGCTCACCAAAGACTCCCCAAGAGACCCAGTACTTC. It is translated as CASSPKTPQETQYF. The chain carries TRBV18 and TRBJ2-5; D is ambiguous. Per germline, CDR1 KGHSH and CDR2 LQKENI. The CDR3 totals 14 residues. V was pared by 2 bases and J by 1 base, with 8 bases between.

Points on this clone: This CDR3 is also generated by other DNA sequences in the sample. The chain links TRBV9 to TRBJ1-5, with D unresolved. This CDR3 is 13 amino acids long. CDR1 is SGDLS, CDR2 YYNGEE, per germline. Trimming took off 0 bases at V and 6 bases at J, with 7 bases between the two ends. The CDR3 bases are TGTGCCAGCAGCGTAGACCCAGGTCAGCCCCAGCATTTT. Its translation is CASSVDPGQPQHF.